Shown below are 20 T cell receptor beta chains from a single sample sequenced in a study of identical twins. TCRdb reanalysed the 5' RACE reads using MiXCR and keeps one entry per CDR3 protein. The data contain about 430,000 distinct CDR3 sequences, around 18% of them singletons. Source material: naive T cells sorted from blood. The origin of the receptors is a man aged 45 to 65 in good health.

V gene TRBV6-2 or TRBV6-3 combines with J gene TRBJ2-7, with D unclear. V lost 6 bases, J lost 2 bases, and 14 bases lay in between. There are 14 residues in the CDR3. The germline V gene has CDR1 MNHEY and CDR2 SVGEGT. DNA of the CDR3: TGTGCCAGCAGCCGAGAGCACGCAACCTACGAGCAGTACTTC. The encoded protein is CASSREHATYEQYF.

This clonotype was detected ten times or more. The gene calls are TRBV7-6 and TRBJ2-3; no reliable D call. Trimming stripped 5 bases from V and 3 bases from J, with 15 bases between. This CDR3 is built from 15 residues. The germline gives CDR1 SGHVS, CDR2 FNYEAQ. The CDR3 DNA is TGTGCCAGCAGCCAAAGGTCATGGACGACAGATACGCAGTATTTT. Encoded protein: CASSQRSWTTDTQYF.

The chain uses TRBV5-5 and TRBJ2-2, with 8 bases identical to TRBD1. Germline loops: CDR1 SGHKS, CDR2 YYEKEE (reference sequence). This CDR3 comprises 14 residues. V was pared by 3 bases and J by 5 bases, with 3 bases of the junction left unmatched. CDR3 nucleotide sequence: TGTGCCAGCAGCTACCACAGGGGGACCGGGGAGCTGTTTTTT. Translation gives CASSYHRGTGELFF. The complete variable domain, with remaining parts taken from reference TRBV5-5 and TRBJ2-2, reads DAGVTQSPTHLIKTRGQQVTLRCSPISGHKSVSWYQQVLGQGPQFIFQYYEKEERGRGNFPDRFSARQFPNYSSELNVNALLLGDSALYLCASSYHRGTGELFFGEGSRLTVL.

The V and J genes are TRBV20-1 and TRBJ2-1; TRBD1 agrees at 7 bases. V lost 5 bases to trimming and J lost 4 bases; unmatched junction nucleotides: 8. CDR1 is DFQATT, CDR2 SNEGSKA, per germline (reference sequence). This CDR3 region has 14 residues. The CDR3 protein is CSAGRTGRYNEQFF. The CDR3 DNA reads TGCAGTGCTGGCCGGACAGGCCGATACAATGAGCAGTTCTTC.

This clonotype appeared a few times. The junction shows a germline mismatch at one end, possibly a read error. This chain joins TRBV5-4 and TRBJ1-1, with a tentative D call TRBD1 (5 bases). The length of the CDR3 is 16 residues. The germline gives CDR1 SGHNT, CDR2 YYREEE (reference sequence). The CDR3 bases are TGTGCCAGCAGCCCCACGATATCAGCCGGGGGGACTGAAGCCTTCTTT. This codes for CASSPTISAGGTEAFF.

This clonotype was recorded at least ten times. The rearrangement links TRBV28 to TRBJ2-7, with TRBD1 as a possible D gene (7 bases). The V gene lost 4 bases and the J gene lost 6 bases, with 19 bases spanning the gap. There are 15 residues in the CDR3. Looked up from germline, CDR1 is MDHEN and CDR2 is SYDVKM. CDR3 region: CASSSGQAGSTEQYF. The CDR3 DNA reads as TGTGCCAGCAGTTCCGGACAGGCGGGGTCCACCGAGCAGTACTTC.

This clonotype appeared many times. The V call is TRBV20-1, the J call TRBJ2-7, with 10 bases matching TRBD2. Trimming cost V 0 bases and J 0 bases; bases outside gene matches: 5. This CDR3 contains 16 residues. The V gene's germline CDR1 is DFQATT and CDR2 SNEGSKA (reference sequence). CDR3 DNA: TGCAGTGCTAGAGACCCACGGACTAGCGGCTCCTACGAGCAGTACTTC. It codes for CSARDPRTSGSYEQYF.

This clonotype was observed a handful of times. CDR3 protein: CASSFWRGSSSSYNEQFF. CDR3 coding DNA: TGTGCCAGCAGCTTCTGGCGTGGTTCCTCCAGCTCCTACAATGAGCAGTTCTTC. This chain joins TRBV7-2 and TRBJ2-1; D uncertain. Germline CDR1 reads SGHTA; CDR2 reads FQGNSA. With 3 bases removed from V and 0 bases from J, the gap between germline ends came to 18 bases. The CDR3 contains 18 residues. Using reference TRBV7-2 and TRBJ2-1 for the parts outside the CDR3, the full variable domain is GAGVSQSPSNKVTEKGKDVELRCDPISGHTALYWYRQSLGQGLEFLIYFQGNSAPDKSGLPSDRFSAERTGGSVSTLTIQRTQQEDSAVYLCASSFWRGSSSSYNEQFFGPGTRLTVL.

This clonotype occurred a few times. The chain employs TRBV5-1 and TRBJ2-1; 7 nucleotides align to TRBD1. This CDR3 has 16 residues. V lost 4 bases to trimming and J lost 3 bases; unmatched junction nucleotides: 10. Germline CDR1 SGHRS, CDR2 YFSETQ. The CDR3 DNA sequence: TGCGCCAGCAGCAAGGTGATTCGGGACAGCTACAATGAGCAGTTCTTC. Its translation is CASSKVIRDSYNEQFF. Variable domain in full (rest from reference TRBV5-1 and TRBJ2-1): KAGVTQTPRYLIKTRGQQVTLSCSPISGHRSVSWYQQTPGQGLQFLFEYFSETQRNKGNFPGRFSGRQFSNSRSEMNVSTLELGDSALYLCASSKVIRDSYNEQFFGPGTRLTVL.

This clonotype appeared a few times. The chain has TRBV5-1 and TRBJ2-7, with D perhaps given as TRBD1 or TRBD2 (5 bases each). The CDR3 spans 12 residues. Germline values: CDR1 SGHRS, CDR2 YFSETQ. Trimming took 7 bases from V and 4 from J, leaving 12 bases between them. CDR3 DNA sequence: TGCGCCAGCGGGGACGGAATATACGAGCAGTACTTC. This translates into CASGDGIYEQYF.

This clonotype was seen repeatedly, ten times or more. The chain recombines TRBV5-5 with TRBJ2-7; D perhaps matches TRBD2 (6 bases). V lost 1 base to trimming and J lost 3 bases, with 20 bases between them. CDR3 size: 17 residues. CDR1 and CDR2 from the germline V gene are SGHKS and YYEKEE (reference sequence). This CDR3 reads CASSLLGVGLPYYEQYF. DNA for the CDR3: TGTGCCAGCAGCTTGCTAGGGGTCGGACTACCCTACTACGAGCAGTACTTC.

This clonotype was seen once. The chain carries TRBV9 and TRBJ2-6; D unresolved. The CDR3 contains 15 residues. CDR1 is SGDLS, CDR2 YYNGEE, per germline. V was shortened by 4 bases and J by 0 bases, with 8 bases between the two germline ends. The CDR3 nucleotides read TGTGCCAGCAGCCACGGCACCTCTGGGGCCAACGTCCTGACTTTC. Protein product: CASSHGTSGANVLTF.

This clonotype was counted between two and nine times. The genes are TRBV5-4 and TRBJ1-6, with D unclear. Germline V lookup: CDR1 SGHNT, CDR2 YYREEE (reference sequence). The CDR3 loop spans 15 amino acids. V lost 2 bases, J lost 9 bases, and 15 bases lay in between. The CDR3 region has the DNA TGTGCCAGCAGCTTACCCGGGGAAAGTGGTTCACCCCTCCACTTT. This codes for CASSLPGESGSPLHF.

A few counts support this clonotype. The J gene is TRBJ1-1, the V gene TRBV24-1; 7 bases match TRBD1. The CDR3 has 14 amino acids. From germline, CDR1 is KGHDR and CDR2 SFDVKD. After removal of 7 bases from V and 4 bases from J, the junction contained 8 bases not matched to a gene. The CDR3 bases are TGTGCCACCAGGCCAGGGGGAGAAGGCACTGAAGCTTTCTTT. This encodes CATRPGGEGTEAFF.

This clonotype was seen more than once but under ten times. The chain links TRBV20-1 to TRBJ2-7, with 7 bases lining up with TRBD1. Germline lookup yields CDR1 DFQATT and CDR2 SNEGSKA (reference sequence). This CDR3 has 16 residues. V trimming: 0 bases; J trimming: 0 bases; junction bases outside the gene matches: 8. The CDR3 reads CSARELRTGLSYEQYF. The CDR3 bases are TGCAGTGCTAGAGAACTTCGGACAGGCCTCTCCTACGAGCAGTACTTC.

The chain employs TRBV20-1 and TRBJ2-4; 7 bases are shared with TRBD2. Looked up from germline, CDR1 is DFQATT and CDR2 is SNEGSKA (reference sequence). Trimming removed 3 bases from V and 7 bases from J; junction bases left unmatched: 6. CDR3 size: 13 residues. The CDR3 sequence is CSASFGGTNIQYF. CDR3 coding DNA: TGCAGTGCTAGCTTCGGGGGGACCAACATTCAGTACTTC.

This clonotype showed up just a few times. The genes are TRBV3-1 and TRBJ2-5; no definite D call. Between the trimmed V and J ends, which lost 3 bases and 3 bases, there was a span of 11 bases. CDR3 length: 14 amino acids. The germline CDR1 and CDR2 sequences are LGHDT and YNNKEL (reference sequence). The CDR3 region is CASSHFSVKETQYF. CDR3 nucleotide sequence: TGTGCCAGCAGCCATTTCAGTGTTAAAGAGACCCAGTACTTC.

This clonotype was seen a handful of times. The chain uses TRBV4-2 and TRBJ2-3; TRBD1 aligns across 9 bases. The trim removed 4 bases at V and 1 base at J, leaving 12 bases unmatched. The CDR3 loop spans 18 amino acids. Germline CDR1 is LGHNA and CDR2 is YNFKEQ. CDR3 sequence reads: CASSPSTGTGTRTDTQYF. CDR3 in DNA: TGTGCCAGCAGCCCATCGACCGGGACAGGGACCCGCACAGATACGCAGTATTTT.

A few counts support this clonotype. This CDR3 reads CASMSYGRDPDTQYF. The DNA for the CDR3 is TGTGCCAGCATGTCATACGGGAGGGATCCAGATACGCAGTATTTT. The rearrangement links TRBV25-1 to TRBJ2-3, with 8 bases that match TRBD2. Germline V gives CDR1 MGHDK, CDR2 SYGVNS. The CDR3 is 15 residues long. Losses at the gene ends were 7 bases for V and 4 bases for J; bases not matched to a gene: 10.

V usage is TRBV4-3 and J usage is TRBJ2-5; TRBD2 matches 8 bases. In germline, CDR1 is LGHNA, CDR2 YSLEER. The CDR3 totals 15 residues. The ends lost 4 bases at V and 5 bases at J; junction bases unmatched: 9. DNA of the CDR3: TGCGCCAGCAGCCCAGGACTAGCCCAACGGGAGACCCAGTACTTC. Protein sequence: CASSPGLAQRETQYF.